Sequencing of this TCR beta chain was carried out in a study of blood T cell repertoires in COVID-19. Generated by immunoSEQ multiplex PCR, the TCRdb table keeps only in-frame clones and is missing some. The sample includes more than 60,000 clones, 85% to 90% of them seen just once. V shed 6 bases, J shed 10 bases, and the junction held 3 bases outside the gene matches. The CDR3 is made up of 11 amino acids. The TCR sequence derives from a middle-aged man with acute or convalescent COVID-19. The sample was peripheral blood. This chain links TRBV12-3 or TRBV12-4 with TRBJ2-1; TRBD2 matches at 7 bases. CDR3 nucleotide sequence: TGTGCCAGCAGGGAGCGGGGCGAGCAGTTCTTC. Protein sequence: CASRERGEQFF.